Listed below are T cell receptor beta chains from one sample, sequenced in a study of OX40 agonist ivuxolimab in advanced cancers. Some clones are missing from TCRdb's copy, which holds only in-frame ones; the method was immunoSEQ multiplex PCR. The data hold around 25,000 clones, with around four fifths observed a single time. Sample: CD4+ or CD8+ T cells sorted from blood, taken in a trial of the OX40 agonist ivuxolimab. The origin of the receptors is an adult with an advanced solid tumor such as melanoma, head and neck, liver or kidney cancer. Each CDR3 is given with its conserved first and last residue. Each record gives: CDR3 DNA, CDR3 protein, J gene, clone size, V gene, D gene. The D gene is left open where the match is weak. Clone size appears in some rows only: once, few, many, or a class for an expanded clone.

CDR3 DNA: TGTGCCAGCAGTGAAGGGTCCTACGAGCAGTACTTC
CDR3 protein: CASSEGSYEQYF
J gene: TRBJ2-7
clone size: few
V gene: TRBV6-1
D gene: .

CDR3 DNA: TGCGCCAGCAGCCAAGCCCCAGGAGGAAACGAGCAGTACTTC
CDR3 protein: CASSQAPGGNEQYF
J gene: TRBJ2-7
clone size: .
V gene: TRBV4-1
D gene: .

CDR3 DNA: TGTGCCAGCAGCCGTAGTCTGACAGCGTCCTACGAGCAGTACTTC
CDR3 protein: CASSRSLTASYEQYF
J gene: TRBJ2-7
clone size: .
V gene: TRBV7-8
D gene: .

CDR3 DNA: TGTGCCAGCAGCTCGGACGCCGGAGAGCAGTACTTC
CDR3 protein: CASSSDAGEQYF
J gene: TRBJ2-7
clone size: .
V gene: TRBV5-8
D gene: .

CDR3 DNA: TGTGCCAGCAGCGTGGGGGAAGAAGGAGAAAAACTGTTTTTT
CDR3 protein: CASSVGEEGEKLFF
J gene: TRBJ1-4
clone size: once
V gene: TRBV5-4
D gene: .

CDR3 DNA: TGTGCCAGCAGCTCCGGACAGGGGCCAACCTACGAGCAGTACTTC
CDR3 protein: CASSSGQGPTYEQYF
J gene: TRBJ2-7
clone size: few
V gene: TRBV7-6
D gene: TRBD1

CDR3 DNA: TGTGCCAGCAGCAATGACAGGGCGTCTGAAGCTTTCTTT
CDR3 protein: CASSNDRASEAFF
J gene: TRBJ1-1
clone size: .
V gene: TRBV28
D gene: TRBD1

CDR3 DNA: TGTGCCAGCAGCTTAGACGGGGGGGCCCGAGATACGCAGTATTTT
CDR3 protein: CASSLDGGARDTQYF
J gene: TRBJ2-3
clone size: .
V gene: TRBV7-8
D gene: TRBD2

CDR3 DNA: TGCAGCGTTGAGGGGGGCAGTAATCAGGCCTACAATGAGCAGTTCTTC
CDR3 protein: CSVEGGSNQAYNEQFF
J gene: TRBJ2-1
clone size: .
V gene: TRBV29-1
D gene: .

CDR3 DNA: TGCGCCAGCAGTCCCGGGACAGAGAGCAATGAGCAGTTCTTC
CDR3 protein: CASSPGTESNEQFF
J gene: TRBJ2-1
clone size: .
V gene: TRBV10-1
D gene: TRBD1

CDR3 DNA: TGTGCCAGCAGCTCGGGGTACGAGCAGTACTTC
CDR3 protein: CASSSGYEQYF
J gene: TRBJ2-7
clone size: once
V gene: TRBV11-2
D gene: .

CDR3 DNA: TGCGCCAGCAGCAGGGAGGACAGGCGTGAAGCTTTCTTT
CDR3 protein: CASSREDRREAFF
J gene: TRBJ1-1
clone size: large
V gene: TRBV5-1
D gene: TRBD1

CDR3 DNA: TGTGCCAGCAGCCCCAGCGGGGGCCCCTACAATGAGCAGTTCTTC
CDR3 protein: CASSPSGGPYNEQFF
J gene: TRBJ2-1
clone size: .
V gene: TRBV7-6
D gene: TRBD2

CDR3 DNA: TGTGCCAGCAGTTTTTCCCGTTCCGGGGAGCTGTTTTTT
CDR3 protein: CASSFSRSGELFF
J gene: TRBJ2-2
clone size: .
V gene: TRBV27
D gene: .

CDR3 DNA: TGTGCCAGCAGTGAACGGATGAACACTGAAGCTTTCTTT
CDR3 protein: CASSERMNTEAFF
J gene: TRBJ1-1
clone size: .
V gene: TRBV6-1
D gene: .

CDR3 DNA: TGTGCCAGCAGCTCTGGAGACAGGGGAGTTACAGATACGCAGTATTTT
CDR3 protein: CASSSGDRGVTDTQYF
J gene: TRBJ2-3
clone size: .
V gene: TRBV7-9
D gene: TRBD1

CDR3 DNA: TGTGCCAGCAGCTTTGACCACAGGGGGTACTATGGCTACACCTTC
CDR3 protein: CASSFDHRGYYGYTF
J gene: TRBJ1-2
clone size: .
V gene: TRBV11-2
D gene: TRBD1